A single sample gave rise to the 28 T cell receptor beta chains below, sequenced in a study of beta chain features in type 1 diabetes. Of the isolated RNA, all was reverse transcribed, and so the sequenced material was expressed TCRB transcripts. Sequencing was performed with immunoSEQ multiplex PCR; in TCRdb, only in-frame clones are kept and a portion is missing. The table includes 160,000 or so clones, roughly 9% detected once. Specimen: central memory CD4+ T cells from blood. These receptors all come from a woman aged 18-35 years in good health.

This chain uses TRBV4-2 with TRBJ2-5; a possible D gene is TRBD2 (5 bases). The CDR3 runs 15 residues. Germline CDR1 LGHNA, CDR2 YNFKEQ. Trimming stripped 1 base from V and 4 bases from J, with 13 bases between. Written as DNA, the CDR3 is TGTGCCAGCAGCCAAGTTTTCGGGGTGTCAGAGACCCAGTACTTC. As protein: CASSQVFGVSETQYF.

The gene calls are TRBV6-6 and TRBJ2-3; possibly TRBD2 for D (5 bases). This CDR3 contains 14 residues. Per the germline V gene, CDR1 is MNHNY and CDR2 is SVGAGI (reference sequence). The V and J ends lost 5 bases and 0 bases respectively, with 9 bases between them. The CDR3 reads CASSQTGSTDTQYF. The CDR3 bases are TGTGCCAGCAGTCAGACGGGAAGCACAGATACGCAGTATTTT.

This clone was counted between two and nine times. The chain combines TRBV30 with TRBJ1-1; 8 nucleotides align to TRBD1. Germline trimming cut 5 bases from V and 0 bases from J; bases unmatched to any gene: 2. Germline-derived CDR1 and CDR2 are GTSNPN and SVGIG (reference sequence). The CDR3 extends over 13 amino acids. The CDR3 nucleotides read TGTGCCTGGGACAGGGGCTTGAACACTGAAGCTTTCTTT. It codes for CAWDRGLNTEAFF.

This clone was found a few times. V is TRBV6-1 and J is TRBJ1-2; perhaps TRBD1 as D (6 bases). With 2 bases removed from V and 6 bases from J, the gap between germline ends came to 10 bases. The CDR3 is 13 amino acids. Germline loops: CDR1 MNHNS, CDR2 SASEGT. CDR3 in DNA: TGTGCCAGCAGTGAACTTTACAGGGATGGCTACACCTTC. It translates to CASSELYRDGYTF.

The V gene is TRBV18, the J gene TRBJ1-1; the D is unclear. The CDR3 runs 13 residues. In germline, CDR1 is KGHSH, CDR2 LQKENI. V lost 1 base to trimming and J lost 7 bases, with 10 bases between them. CDR3: CASSPQSAGEAFF. Here the CDR3 DNA reads TGTGCCAGCTCACCACAATCCGCCGGTGAAGCTTTCTTT.

This rearrangement joins TRBV5-8 to TRBJ2-5; the D gene is possibly TRBD1 (5 bases). The CDR3 is 12 amino acids. Trimming removed 2 bases at V and 9 bases at J, with 11 bases between. Germline V gene data show CDR1 as SGHTS and CDR2 as YDEGEE. The CDR3, as DNA: TGTGCCAGCAGCTTAAGGGGCCAGGCCCAGTACTTC. Protein sequence: CASSLRGQAQYF.

In this sample, this clone turned up a few times. J is TRBJ1-2 and V is TRBV7-2, with no clear D. The V and J ends lost 2 bases and 4 bases respectively, with 14 bases between them. There are 15 residues in the CDR3. Germline V gives CDR1 SGHTA, CDR2 FQGNSA. The CDR3 is CASSLNGRSGYGYTF. CDR3 coding DNA: TGTGCCAGCAGCTTAAACGGGAGGTCCGGCTATGGCTACACCTTC.

This clone was observed a handful of times. The V and J genes are TRBV5-6 and TRBJ2-3; 7 positions match TRBD1. This CDR3 has 14 residues. V lost 2 bases and J lost 2; bases outside the gene matches: 2. Germline V gene lookup returns CDR1 SGHDT and CDR2 YYEEEE. DNA of the CDR3: TGTGCCAGCAGCTTAGGGGGCCACACAGATACGCAGTATTTT. Encoded protein: CASSLGGHTDTQYF.

V and J are TRBV5-6 and TRBJ1-2, with 7 bases fitting TRBD1. V was clipped by 1 base and J by 5 bases; unmatched bases: 11. Germline CDR1 reads SGHDT; CDR2 reads YYEEEE. The CDR3 runs to 16 residues. In nucleotides, the CDR3 is TGTGCCAGCAGCTTGTGGGAGACAGGGCTTCCATATGGCTACACCTTC. It codes for CASSLWETGLPYGYTF.

This clone was seen only a few times. V is TRBV19 and J is TRBJ1-1; 8 bases fit TRBD1. The CDR3 is 16 residues long. Germline loops: CDR1 LNHDA, CDR2 SQIVND (reference sequence). Trimming took 5 bases from V and 0 from J; bases not matched to a gene: 8. CDR3 coding DNA: TGTGCCAGTAGTGTCTGGCGGACAGGGATGAACACTGAAGCTTTCTTT. This sequence encodes CASSVWRTGMNTEAFF.

The CDR3 loop reads CASSLNAQGDGYTF. Here the CDR3 DNA reads TGTGCCAGCAGCTTAAATGCGCAGGGCGATGGCTACACCTTC. This chain uses TRBV7-3 with TRBJ1-2, with D possibly TRBD1 on 5 matching bases. Germline CDR1 SGHTA, CDR2 FQGTGA. The length of the CDR3 is 14 residues. The germline V and J ends were trimmed by 1 base and 6 bases, with 12 bases remaining between them.

This clone was seen a few times. V gene TRBV7-2 combines with J gene TRBJ2-7, with 8 bases fitting TRBD2. CDR3 length: 15 amino acids. Germline values: CDR1 SGHTA, CDR2 FQGNSA. V trimming: 5 bases; J trimming: 0 bases; junction bases outside the gene matches: 6. The chain's CDR3 is CASSRSGVSSYEQYF. The CDR3 coding sequence is TGTGCCAGCAGCCGTAGCGGGGTGAGCTCCTACGAGCAGTACTTC.

The table lists this clone with a few counts. The chain carries TRBV11-2 and TRBJ1-1, with 8 bases matching TRBD1. Germline CDR1 and CDR2: SGHAT and FQNNGV. The V gene end was trimmed by 3 bases and the J gene end by 9 bases; junction bases not matched to a gene: 6. The CDR3 length is 13 residues. CDR3 sequence: CASSFSTGDKAFF. CDR3 coding DNA: TGTGCCAGCAGCTTCTCGACAGGGGACAAAGCTTTCTTT.

This chain uses TRBV30 with TRBJ1-2; perhaps TRBD1 as D (5 bases). Germline V gene lookup returns CDR1 GTSNPN and CDR2 SVGIG (reference sequence). V was cut by 3 bases and J by 5 bases, with 16 bases left in between. The CDR3 has 14 amino acids. The DNA of the CDR3 is TGTGCCTGGAGCGTGCGTCTTCAGGGTTATGGCTACACCTTC. It codes for CAWSVRLQGYGYTF.

V gene TRBV6-1 combines with J gene TRBJ2-2; 7 nucleotides match TRBD2. CDR3 length equals 14 residues. The germline V gene has CDR1 MNHNS and CDR2 SASEGT. Trimming removed 4 bases from V and 8 bases from J; junction bases left unmatched: 7. CDR3 sequence: CASSARTRSGELFF. CDR3 nucleotides: TGTGCCAGCAGTGCGAGGACTAGATCGGGGGAGCTGTTTTTT.

In this sample, this clone turned up a few times. The chain combines TRBV6-5 with TRBJ2-4; 10 nucleotides align to TRBD1. The CDR3 is 14 amino acids. V trimming: 5 bases; J trimming: 6 bases; junction bases outside the gene matches: 4. Germline loops: CDR1 MNHEY, CDR2 SVGAGI. The CDR3 nucleotides read TGTGCCAGCAGTGGGACAGGGGTGTCAAACATTCAGTACTTC. It codes for CASSGTGVSNIQYF.

This rearrangement joins TRBV27 to TRBJ2-7; 13 nucleotides line up with TRBD2. J was trimmed by 4 bases and V by 4 bases; bases with no gene match: 4. The germline V gene has CDR1 MNHEY and CDR2 SMNVEV (reference sequence). The CDR3 has 15 amino acids. The CDR3 nucleotides are TGTGCCAGCAGTTCGCGGACTAGCGGGAGTTACGAGCAGTACTTC. The encoded protein is CASSSRTSGSYEQYF.

This clone has at least ten counts. The rearrangement joins TRBV7-2 to TRBJ1-1, with D hard to call. The CDR3 is 14 residues long. V was trimmed by 0 bases and J by 1 base, leaving 6 bases between them. CDR1 is SGHTA, CDR2 FQGNSA, per germline. The CDR3 DNA sequence: TGTGCCAGCAGCTTAGCGCGGTGGAACACTGAAGCTTTCTTT. This gives the protein CASSLARWNTEAFF.

In its sample, this clone was seen a few times. The J gene is TRBJ1-2, the V gene TRBV6-5, with TRBD1 as a possible D gene (5 bases). The CDR3 is made up of 12 amino acids. In germline, CDR1 is MNHEY, CDR2 SVGAGI. The V gene lost 4 bases and the J gene lost 8 bases, with 11 bases spanning the gap. The CDR3: CASSSGLKGYTF. The CDR3 nucleotides are TGTGCCAGCAGTTCAGGGTTGAAGGGCTACACCTTC.

This clone was counted ten times or more. The V gene is TRBV10-3, the J gene TRBJ1-1, with 8 bases identical to TRBD1. Trimming cost V 6 bases and J 6 bases; bases outside gene matches: 6. CDR1 and CDR2 (germline): ENHRY, SYGVKD. The CDR3 extends over 13 amino acids. The CDR3 DNA reads as TGTGCCATCAGCGACAGGGGAGGATCTGAAGCTTTCTTT. Translated: CAISDRGGSEAFF.

The chain recombines TRBV19 with TRBJ2-7; 11 bases align to TRBD2. The CDR3 spans 16 residues. The V gene end was trimmed by 3 bases and the J gene end by 3 bases; junction bases not matched to a gene: 7. Germline V lookup: CDR1 LNHDA, CDR2 SQIVND (reference sequence). CDR3 residues: CASSMVSGTSGYEQYF. The CDR3 nucleotides are TGTGCCAGTAGTATGGTTTCAGGGACTAGCGGCTACGAGCAGTACTTC.

The J gene is TRBJ2-1, the V gene TRBV7-8, with D uncertain. This CDR3 has 13 amino acids. The V gene's germline CDR1 is SGHVS and CDR2 FQNEAQ. Trimming pared 2 bases from V and 6 bases from J, leaving 8 bases between. CDR3 sequence (DNA): TGTGCCAGCAGCTTATTAGCCCCCAATGAGCAGTTCTTC. It translates to CASSLLAPNEQFF.

The chain employs TRBV7-2 and TRBJ2-7, with 10 bases identical to TRBD2. The length of the CDR3 is 14 residues. Germline values: CDR1 SGHTA, CDR2 FQGNSA. V lost 4 bases and J lost 8; bases outside the gene matches: 8. The CDR3 spells CASSSNPSGGKQYF. The CDR3, as DNA: TGTGCCAGCAGCTCAAACCCTAGCGGGGGAAAGCAGTACTTC. Based on the CDR3 plus reference TRBV7-2 and TRBJ2-7, the full variable domain is GAGVSQSPSNKVTEKGKDVELRCDPISGHTALYWYRQSLGQGLEFLIYFQGNSAPDKSGLPSDRFSAERTGGSVSTLTIQRTQQEDSAVYLCASSSNPSGGKQYFGPGTRLTVT.

This clone was observed at least ten times. The chain uses TRBV2 and TRBJ2-3; 8 nucleotides match TRBD2. Germline CDR1 reads SNHLY; CDR2 reads FYNNEI. This CDR3 region has 15 residues. V was clipped by 2 bases and J by 4 bases; unmatched bases: 5. CDR3 sequence reads: CASSELAGGPDTQYF. Written as DNA, the CDR3 is TGTGCCAGCAGTGAACTGGCGGGAGGACCAGATACGCAGTATTTT.

To note about this clone: At one of its ends the junction is not consistent with the germline gene, which may arise from a read error. The chain recombines TRBV5-1 with TRBJ2-1; 14 bases map to TRBD2. The CDR3 totals 19 residues. Per germline, CDR1 SGHRS and CDR2 YFSETQ. CDR3 region: CASSLQGLAGAPSHNEQFF. DNA of the CDR3: TGCGCCAGCAGCTTACAGGGACTAGCGGGAGCTCCCTCCCACAATGAGCAGTTCTTC.

This clone was counted only a few times. The chain is built from TRBV5-1 and TRBJ2-2; D may be TRBD1 (6 bases). The V gene's germline CDR1 is SGHRS and CDR2 YFSETQ. V was trimmed by 1 base and J by 7 bases, leaving 14 bases between them. This CDR3 has 15 amino acids. This chain's CDR3 is CASSLLQGNDGELFF. The CDR3 bases are TGCGCCAGCAGCTTGCTACAGGGTAATGACGGGGAGCTGTTTTTT.

About this clone: One junction end disagrees with the germline gene, perhaps due to a read error. The chain recombines TRBV4-1 with TRBJ1-2, with 7 bases fitting TRBD1. Looked up from germline, CDR1 is MGHRA and CDR2 is YSYEKL. The CDR3 is made up of 13 amino acids. CDR3 sequence reads: CASSLPGQRVYDF. The CDR3 bases are TGCGCCAGCAGCCTACCGGGACAGCGGGTTTATGACTTC.

This clone has only a few counts. This rearrangement joins TRBV5-1 to TRBJ2-7; TRBD1 aligns across 11 bases. J lost 5 bases, V lost 0 bases, and 7 bases had no gene match. Germline CDR1 SGHRS, CDR2 YFSETQ. The CDR3 is 16 residues long. CDR3 sequence reads: CASSLGMGQGDHEQYF. CDR3 nucleotide sequence: TGCGCCAGCAGCTTGGGTATGGGACAGGGGGACCACGAGCAGTACTTC.